This T cell receptor beta chain was documented in a study of blood T cell repertoires in COVID-19 (dated by TCRdb to the early 2020s). Background on the whole study: Samples covering the acute and convalescent phases of COVID-19 were provided by collaborators in the United States, Italy and Spain. The material from the prospective study consisted of cDNA or gDNA derived from T cells, B-cell-depleted T cells, or PBMCs. Subjects who had been exposed to COVID-19, were actively infected with it, or had recovered from it provided the deeply sampled blood TCRbeta repertoires that made up the dataset. The repertoires were made available in a free public database intended to serve as a resource for research on the immune response to SARS-CoV-2. Samples came from the ongoing ImmuneRACE study (first 160 participants) plus 1,254 subjects from 6 global collaborators. A de-identified subject ID, COVID-19 status, age in years and sex were almost always included in the sample metadata. Where HLA class I and class II types were available, the types were taken from metadata supplied by the sample provider, not from assay-based typing.

The germline V gene provides CDR1 SGHNT and CDR2 YENEEA. The cysteine opens and the phenylalanine closes a CDR3 of 13 amino acids. Only the CDR3 DNA is retained, 39 bases long and in frame from the first base. The junction carries 12 bases between V and J, which are trimmed by 3 bases and 7 bases respectively. In Seattle, one collaborating source enrolled patients while the infection was active and tracked those patients longitudinally over the course of disease. The collaborating institutions used their own protocols to collect whole blood in K2EDTA tubes. For TCRbeta analysis, collaborator samples were shipped as frozen whole blood, as isolated PBMCs, or as DNA extracted from either sample type. Concerning this clone itself: No cognate antigen has been identified for it. Base quality data are lacking; no much larger clone is found one base away.

Paper-wide results and their limitations: How much clinical and demographic metadata was included differed by source and by participant, and the metadata was provided uncurated.

TCRbeta CDR3 regions were amplified from genomic DNA using the immunoSEQ Assay, a bias-controlled multiplex PCR. On the authors' methods: Nucleated cell counts per sample were estimated from amplification of reference gene primers within the assay. Sequence reads were collapsed and filtered to measure the absolute abundance of every unique TCRbeta CDR3 rearrangement. Productive Simpson clonality was computed per sample as the square root of Simpson's diversity index over productive rearrangements. Entries here come from immuneACCESS through TCRdb and include only in-frame sequences with V and J called. Some clones fail to appear in such tables; in the studies checked, an unresolved V gene covers under half of the shortfall, and the cause of the remainder is unknown. The DNA gave D and trimming, while V, J and clone size come from that table. The sample contains roughly 460,000 clones, 70% to 90% of them found a single time. Jointly, the top ten make up less than 0.95% of the sample.

This chain is built from TRBV11-3 and TRBJ2-5; a tentative D call is TRBD2 (5 bases match). This TCR was recovered from a man younger than 35 with COVID-19, enrolled during active disease. Specimen: peripheral blood. The CDR3 protein is CASSLARVATQYF. The sequenced DNA is TGTGCCAGCAGCTTGGCGCGGGTTGCGACCCAGTACTTC.